The clone carrying this TCR beta chain has a handful of counts. The antigen is not known. The PCR ran on 60 Vbeta and 13 Jbeta primers. Sequenced by immunoSEQ multiplex PCR; TCRdb stores in-frame clones only, minus some. This table holds about 90,000 clones, roughly 80% found once. These data are taken from a study of cytomegalovirus exposure and HLA in healthy donors. About the research overall: The study placed 80% to 85% of its roughly 400 genotyped donors in the Caucasian-associated ancestry cluster.

The study's findings and limits: Researchers counted 164 TCR beta chains as cytomegalovirus-associated.

Trimming pared 5 bases from V and 5 bases from J, leaving 9 bases between. The CDR3 length is 13 residues. Per germline, CDR1 MGHRA and CDR2 YSYEKL. This chain uses TRBV4-1 with TRBJ2-2; weak D call: TRBD1 (6 bases). The TCR originated in a boy younger than 18 in good health and CMV-seronegative. The specimen sequenced was PBMCs. As DNA, the CDR3 is TGCGCCAGCAGCACTACAGGGACCGGGGAGCTGTTTTTT. It specifies CASSTTGTGELFF.